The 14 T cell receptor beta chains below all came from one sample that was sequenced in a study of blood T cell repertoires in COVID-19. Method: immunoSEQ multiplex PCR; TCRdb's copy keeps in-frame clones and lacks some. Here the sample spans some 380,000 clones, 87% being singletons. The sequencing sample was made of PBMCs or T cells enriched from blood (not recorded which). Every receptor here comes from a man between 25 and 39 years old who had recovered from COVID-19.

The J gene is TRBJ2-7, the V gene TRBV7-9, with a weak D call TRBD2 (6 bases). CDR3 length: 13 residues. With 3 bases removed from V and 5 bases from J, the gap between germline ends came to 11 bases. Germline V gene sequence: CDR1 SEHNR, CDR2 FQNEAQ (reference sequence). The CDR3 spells CASSFQGLDEQYF. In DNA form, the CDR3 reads TGTGCCAGCAGCTTCCAGGGACTTGACGAGCAGTACTTC.

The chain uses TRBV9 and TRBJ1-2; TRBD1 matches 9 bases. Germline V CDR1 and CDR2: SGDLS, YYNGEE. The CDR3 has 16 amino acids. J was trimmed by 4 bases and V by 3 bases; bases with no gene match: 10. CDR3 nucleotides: TGTGCCAGCAGCGCCACGGACAGGGGCTCCGTCTATGGCTACACCTTC. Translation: CASSATDRGSVYGYTF. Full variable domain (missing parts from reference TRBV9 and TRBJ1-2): DSGVTQTPKHLITATGQRVTLRCSPRSGDLSVYWYQQSLDQGLQFLIQYYNGEERAKGNILERFSAQQFPDLHSELNLSSLELGDSALYFCASSATDRGSVYGYTFGSGTRLTVV.

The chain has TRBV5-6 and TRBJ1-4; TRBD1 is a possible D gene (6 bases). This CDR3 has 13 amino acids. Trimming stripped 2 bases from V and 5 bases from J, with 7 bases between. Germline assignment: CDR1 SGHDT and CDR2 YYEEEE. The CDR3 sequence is CASSFTGNEKLFF. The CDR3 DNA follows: TGTGCCAGCAGCTTCACAGGGAATGAAAAACTGTTTTTT.

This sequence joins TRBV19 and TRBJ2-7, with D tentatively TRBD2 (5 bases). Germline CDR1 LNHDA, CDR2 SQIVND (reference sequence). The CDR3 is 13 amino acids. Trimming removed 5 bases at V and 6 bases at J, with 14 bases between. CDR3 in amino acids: CASSSGYLREQYF. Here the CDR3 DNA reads TGTGCCAGTAGTTCGGGGTATTTGCGCGAGCAGTACTTC.

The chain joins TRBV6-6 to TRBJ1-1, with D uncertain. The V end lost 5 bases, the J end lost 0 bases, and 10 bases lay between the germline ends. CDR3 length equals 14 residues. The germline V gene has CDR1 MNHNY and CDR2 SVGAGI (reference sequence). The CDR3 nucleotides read TGTGCCAGCAGTGGCCGTCCAATGAACACTGAAGCTTTCTTT. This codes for CASSGRPMNTEAFF.

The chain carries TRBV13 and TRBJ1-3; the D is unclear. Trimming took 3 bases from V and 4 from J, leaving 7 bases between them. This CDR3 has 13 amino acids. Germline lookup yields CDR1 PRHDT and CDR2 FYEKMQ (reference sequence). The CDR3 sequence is CASSFERGNTIYF. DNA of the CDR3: TGTGCCAGCAGCTTTGAGAGAGGAAACACCATATATTTT.

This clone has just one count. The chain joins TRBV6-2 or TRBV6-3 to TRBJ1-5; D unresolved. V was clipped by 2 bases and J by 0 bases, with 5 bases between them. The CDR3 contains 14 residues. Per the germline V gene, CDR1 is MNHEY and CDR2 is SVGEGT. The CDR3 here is CASSYPNSNQPQHF. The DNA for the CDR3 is TGTGCCAGCAGTTACCCCAATAGCAATCAGCCCCAGCATTTT.

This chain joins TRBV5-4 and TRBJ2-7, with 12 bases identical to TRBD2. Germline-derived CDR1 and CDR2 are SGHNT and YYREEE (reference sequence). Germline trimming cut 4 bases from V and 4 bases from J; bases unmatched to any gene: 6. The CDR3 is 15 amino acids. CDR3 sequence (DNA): TGTGCCAGCAGCCCGACTAGCGGGGGAGGGTACGAGCAGTACTTC. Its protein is CASSPTSGGGYEQYF.

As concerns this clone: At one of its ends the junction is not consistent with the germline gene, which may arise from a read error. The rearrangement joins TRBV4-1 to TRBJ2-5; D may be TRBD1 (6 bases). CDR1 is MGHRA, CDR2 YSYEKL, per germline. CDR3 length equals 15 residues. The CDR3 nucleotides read TGCGCCAGCAGCCACTCACAGGGTTCCCAAGGGACCCAGTACTTC. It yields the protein CASSHSQGSQGTQYF.

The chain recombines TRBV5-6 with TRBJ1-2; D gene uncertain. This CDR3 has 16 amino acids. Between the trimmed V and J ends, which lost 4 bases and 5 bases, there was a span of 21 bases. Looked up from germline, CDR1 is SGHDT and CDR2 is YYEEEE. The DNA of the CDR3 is TGTGCCAGCAGCCCGAGAGGGAGCACTAGCAGATATGGCTACACCTTC. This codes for CASSPRGSTSRYGYTF.

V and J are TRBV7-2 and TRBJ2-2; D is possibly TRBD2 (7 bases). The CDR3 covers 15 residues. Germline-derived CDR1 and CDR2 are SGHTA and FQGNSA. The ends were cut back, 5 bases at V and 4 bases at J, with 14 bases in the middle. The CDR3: CASSERRGGTGELFF. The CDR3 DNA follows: TGTGCCAGCAGCGAAAGGAGGGGGGGCACCGGGGAGCTGTTTTTT.

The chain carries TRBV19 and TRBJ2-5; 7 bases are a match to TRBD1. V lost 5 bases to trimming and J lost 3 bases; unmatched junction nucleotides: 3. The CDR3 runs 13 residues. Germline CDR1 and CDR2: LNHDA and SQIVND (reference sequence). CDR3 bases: TGTGCCAGTAGTCGGACAGGAGAAGAGACCCAGTACTTC. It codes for CASSRTGEETQYF.

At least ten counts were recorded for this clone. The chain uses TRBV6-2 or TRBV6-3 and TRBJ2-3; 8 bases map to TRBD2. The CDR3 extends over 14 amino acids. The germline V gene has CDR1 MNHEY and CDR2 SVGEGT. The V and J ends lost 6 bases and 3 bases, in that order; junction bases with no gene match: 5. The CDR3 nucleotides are TGTGCCAGCAGCCCCGGACTAGCTACAGATACGCAGTATTTT. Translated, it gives CASSPGLATDTQYF.

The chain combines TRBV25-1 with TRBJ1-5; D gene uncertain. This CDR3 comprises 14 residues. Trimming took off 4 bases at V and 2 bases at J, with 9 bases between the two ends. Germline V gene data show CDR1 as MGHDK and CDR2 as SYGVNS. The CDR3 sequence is CASSAIGGNQPQHF. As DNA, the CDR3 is TGTGCCAGCAGTGCGATCGGAGGCAATCAGCCCCAGCATTTT.